The entry below describes one T cell receptor beta chain. The data were obtained in a study of blood T cell repertoires in COVID-19. Method: immunoSEQ multiplex PCR; TCRdb's copy keeps in-frame clones and lacks some. The sample consists of around 330,000 clones, under 95% of them appearing once. V was shortened by 6 bases and J by 0 bases, with 12 bases between the two germline ends. Germline V gene data show CDR1 as MNHNY and CDR2 as SVGAGI (reference sequence). There are 15 residues in the CDR3. The chain has TRBV6-6 and TRBJ1-3; D remains ambiguous. Material for sequencing was PBMCs or T cells enriched from blood (not recorded which). The clonotype was recovered from a man aged 55 to 70 who had recovered from COVID-19. DNA of the CDR3: TGTGCCAGCAGCCGAGACGGGAGCTCTGGAAACACCATATATTTT. Its translation is CASSRDGSSGNTIYF.